This T cell receptor beta chain is drawn from a study of blood T cells in healthy people across ages. Study results and limitations: Both naive CD4+ cell counts and diversity were greater in long-lived donors than in aged donors.

There are many counts of this clonotype. What it binds is not known. Germline and junction disagree at one end, which may indicate a read error. Donor samples were obtained from healthy Caucasian individuals from Russia, aged 6 to 90. Germline V gene sequence: CDR1 SGHRS, CDR2 YFSETQ. This CDR3 contains 14 residues. With a J-beta primer mix and a sample-barcoded 5' primer, a second PCR ran 7 to 11 cycles. Researchers report that a template-switch adaptor with 12 random nucleotides tagged each cDNA molecule. MiXCR was run by TCRdb on the 5' RACE reads, yielding one entry per CDR3 protein. This table has 600,000 or so distinct CDR3 sequences, 20% to 25% appearing once.

The genes are TRBV5-1 and TRBJ2-5; D is perhaps TRBD1 (6 bases). The material sequenced was blood. The TCR comes from an older man in good health. The CDR3 nucleotides read TGTGCCAGCAGTCTTGGACAGCCACAAGAGACCCAGTACTTC. Translating it yields CASSLGQPQETQYF.